The source of this T cell receptor beta chain is a study of T cell clonality in common variable immunodeficiency. The method was immunoSEQ multiplex PCR; TCRdb's version includes in-frame clones alone and lacks a portion of them. The sample lists about 64,000 clones, none appearing once, the ten largest making up 1.7%. General study results and limits: T cell subpopulation sequencing would be needed to explain CVID clonality.

This clone was seen repeatedly, ten times or more. The target antigen is unknown. The DNA ends 3 residues before the CDR3 does, and the rest of the CDR3 is filled in from the germline J gene. V was trimmed by 0 bases and J by 5 bases, leaving 8 bases between them. Looked up from germline, CDR1 is ENHRY and CDR2 is SYGVKD. This CDR3 region has 14 residues. The sequencing input was peripheral blood mononuclear cells. The clonotype originates from a person aged 18-70 years in good health. The chain combines TRBV10-3 with TRBJ2-1; D might be TRBD2 (6 bases). This chain's CDR3 is CAISESGGDNEQFF. The DNA read from the CDR3 is TGTGCCATCAGTGAGTCGGGGGGAGACAATGAG.